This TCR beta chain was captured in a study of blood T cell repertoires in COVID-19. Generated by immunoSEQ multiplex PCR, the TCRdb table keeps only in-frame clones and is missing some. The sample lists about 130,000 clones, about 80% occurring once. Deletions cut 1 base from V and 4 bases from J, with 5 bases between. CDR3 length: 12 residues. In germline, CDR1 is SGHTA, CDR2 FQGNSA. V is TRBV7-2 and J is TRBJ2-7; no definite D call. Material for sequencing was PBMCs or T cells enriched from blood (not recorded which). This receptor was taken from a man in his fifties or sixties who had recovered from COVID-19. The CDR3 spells CASSLGRYEQYF. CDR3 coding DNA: TGTGCCAGCAGCTTAGGTCGGTACGAGCAGTACTTC.